One sample yielded the 19 T cell receptor beta chains listed below, sequenced in a study of PD-1 blockade in classical Hodgkin lymphoma. Time point denoted: cycle 4 day 1 (C4D1), after 6 weeks of nivolumab. Brentuximab vedotin exposure varied, and every patient relapsed after autologous stem cell transplantation. TCRdb's copy holds only in-frame clones and misses some; the assay was immunoSEQ multiplex PCR. This table has under 20,000 clones, over 75% appearing once. Specimen: peripheral blood mononuclear cells (PBMCs), collected before the fourth cycle of nivolumab. Receptors originate from a human donor with classical Hodgkin lymphoma.

This clone has only a few counts. The chain carries TRBV19 and TRBJ1-2; tentatively, D is TRBD1 (6 bases). Looked up from germline, CDR1 is LNHDA and CDR2 is SQIVND (reference sequence). CDR3 length: 13 residues. V lost 5 bases and J lost 8, with 15 bases in between. The CDR3 DNA follows: TGTGCCAGTAGTCCCGGGAGGGGGTACGGCTACACCTTC. Translation gives CASSPGRGYGYTF. The full variable domain, its missing parts supplied by reference TRBV19 and TRBJ1-2, is DGGITQSPKYLFRKEGQNVTLSCEQNLNHDAMYWYRQDPGQGLRLIYYSQIVNDFQKGDIAEGYSVSREKKESFPLTVTSAQKNPTAFYLCASSPGRGYGYTFGSGTRLTVV.

In its sample, this clone was seen once. The chain has TRBV15 and TRBJ2-1; tentatively, D is TRBD2 (6 bases). The CDR3 covers 15 residues. Trimming removed 0 bases at V and 7 bases at J, with 13 bases between. CDR1 is LNHNV, CDR2 YYDKDF, per germline (reference sequence). Written as DNA, the CDR3 is TGTGCCACCAGCAGAGATCGAGCGGGCGGAAATGAGCAGTTCTTC. This sequence encodes CATSRDRAGGNEQFF.

The chain joins TRBV7-9 to TRBJ1-1; perhaps TRBD1 as D (5 bases). V gave up 5 bases and J gave up 7 bases, with 11 bases separating them. This CDR3 region has 12 residues. Germline loops: CDR1 SEHNR, CDR2 FQNEAQ (reference sequence). As DNA, the CDR3 is TGTGCCAGCAGCATTGACAGCAATGAAGCTTTCTTT. Translation: CASSIDSNEAFF. The variable domain in full, with the rest retrieved from reference TRBV7-9 and TRBJ1-1, is DTGVSQNPRHKITKRGQNVTFRCDPISEHNRLYWYRQTLGQGPEFLTYFQNEAQLEKSRLLSDRFSAERPKGSFSTLEIQRTEQGDSAMYLCASSIDSNEAFFGQGTRLTVV.

This chain connects TRBV11-3 to TRBJ2-5; 14 bases are a match to TRBD2. CDR3 length: 18 amino acids. The germline CDR1 and CDR2 sequences are SGHNT and YENEEA. The V and J ends lost 1 base and 4 bases, in that order; junction bases with no gene match: 8. The CDR3 reads CASSLGATSGGAGETQYF. CDR3 in DNA: TGTGCCAGCAGCTTAGGTGCGACTAGCGGGGGGGCCGGAGAGACCCAGTACTTC.

This chain connects TRBV6-1 to TRBJ2-3, with 8 bases that match TRBD2. J gave up 4 bases and V 8 bases, and 8 bases lay outside the gene matches. The CDR3 has 14 residues. Germline V lookup: CDR1 MNHNS, CDR2 SASEGT. This CDR3 reads CASPPGGASDTQYF. The CDR3 DNA reads TGTGCCAGCCCCCCCGGGGGGGCCTCAGATACGCAGTATTTT.

This clone was counted once. The V gene is TRBV5-5, the J gene TRBJ2-3; 7 bases agree with TRBD1. From germline, CDR1 is SGHKS and CDR2 YYEKEE (reference sequence). CDR3 size: 15 residues. The V segment lost 4 bases and the J segment 2 bases; nucleotides outside the gene matches: 7. The CDR3 loop is CASSTTGVNTDTQYF. Written as DNA, the CDR3 is TGTGCCAGCAGCACAACAGGGGTCAACACAGATACGCAGTATTTT.

The chain carries TRBV6-5 and TRBJ1-2, with unresolved D. Germline V lookup: CDR1 MNHEY, CDR2 SVGAGI. This CDR3 is built from 11 residues. The V gene lost 6 bases and the J gene lost 3 bases, with 5 bases spanning the gap. In nucleotides, the CDR3 is TGTGCCAGCAGAAGGGACTATGGCTACACCTTC. It encodes CASRRDYGYTF.

The V and J genes are TRBV15 and TRBJ1-2; D perhaps matches TRBD1 (5 bases). This CDR3 spans 14 amino acids. Trimming took off 0 bases at V and 5 bases at J, with 10 bases between the two ends. The V gene's germline CDR1 is LNHNV and CDR2 YYDKDF (reference sequence). As DNA, the CDR3 is TGTGCCACCAGCAGAGATGGGCAGGGATATGGCTACACCTTC. Its protein is CATSRDGQGYGYTF.

The chain links TRBV9 to TRBJ2-7; D unresolved. V lost 1 base and J 4 bases, leaving 12 bases between the germline ends. CDR1 is SGDLS, CDR2 YYNGEE, per germline. This CDR3 spans 14 amino acids. This chain's CDR3 is CASSVSSFSYEQYF. Here the CDR3 DNA reads TGTGCCAGCAGCGTATCGTCCTTTTCTTACGAGCAGTACTTC.

The chain is built from TRBV5-6 and TRBJ1-5; 11 positions match TRBD1. The CDR3 is made up of 15 amino acids. V lost 0 bases and J lost 7; bases outside the gene matches: 3. From germline, CDR1 is SGHDT and CDR2 YYEEEE. CDR3 sequence: CASSLAGQGEQPQHF. The CDR3, as DNA: TGTGCCAGCAGCTTGGCGGGACAGGGGGAACAGCCCCAGCATTTT.

The chain joins TRBV2 to TRBJ1-5; D is unclear. The germline gives CDR1 SNHLY, CDR2 FYNNEI. The CDR3 extends over 15 amino acids. V was trimmed by 6 bases and J by 0 bases, leaving 12 bases between them. Here the CDR3 reads CASRNSDYSNQPQHF. CDR3 nucleotide sequence: TGTGCCAGCAGAAACTCAGACTATAGCAATCAGCCCCAGCATTTT.

The gene calls are TRBV6-1 and TRBJ1-1, with D tentatively TRBD1 (5 bases). Trimming took 5 bases from V and 3 from J, leaving 13 bases between them. Germline-derived CDR1 and CDR2 are MNHNS and SASEGT. This CDR3 is built from 14 residues. CDR3 region: CASSLWVGDTEAFF. The CDR3 region has the DNA TGTGCCAGCAGTTTATGGGTGGGGGACACTGAAGCTTTCTTT.

V usage is TRBV10-2 and J usage is TRBJ2-2; 11 bases agree with TRBD2. Germline CDR1 and CDR2: WSHSY and SAAADI. V was clipped by 6 bases and J by 4 bases; unmatched bases: 7. The CDR3 length is 16 residues. CDR3 bases: TGCGCCAGCAGAACCCTAGCGGGAGGCACCACCGGGGAGCTGTTTTTT. Amino acids: CASRTLAGGTTGELFF.

The chain is built from TRBV6-5 and TRBJ2-7; D is possibly TRBD1 or TRBD2 (5 bases each). Germline V gene lookup returns CDR1 MNHEY and CDR2 SVGAGI. The CDR3 loop spans 11 amino acids. V was clipped by 8 bases and J by 3 bases, with 8 bases between them. In DNA, the CDR3 is TGTGCCAGCGGGACCGACTACGAGCAGTACTTC. Amino acids: CASGTDYEQYF.

The rearrangement links TRBV6-1 to TRBJ1-1, with D uncertain. The germline V and J ends were trimmed by 1 base and 1 base, with 4 bases remaining between them. The germline V gene has CDR1 MNHNS and CDR2 SASEGT. This CDR3 has 13 residues. Here the CDR3 DNA reads TGTGCCAGCAGTGAAGGACAGAACACTGAAGCTTTCTTT. Translating it yields CASSEGQNTEAFF.

This chain uses TRBV5-4 with TRBJ2-7, with 15 bases fitting TRBD2. This CDR3 has 16 residues. CDR1 is SGHNT and CDR2 is YYREEE in the germline V gene (reference sequence). The junction had 4 bases not matched to a gene; V was cut back by 0 bases and J by 6 bases. The CDR3 bases are TGTGCCAGCAGCTTGGGGACTAGCGGGAGGGCGGGCGAGCAGTACTTC. This encodes CASSLGTSGRAGEQYF.

The J gene is TRBJ2-7, the V gene TRBV2; 8 bases align to TRBD1. This CDR3 is 13 amino acids long. Per germline, CDR1 SNHLY and CDR2 FYNNEI. V shed 6 bases, J shed 1 base, and the junction held 2 bases outside the gene matches. The CDR3 DNA follows: TGTGCCAGCAGGGGGACAGGTTCCTACGAGCAGTACTTC. Amino acid sequence: CASRGTGSYEQYF.

V is TRBV9 and J is TRBJ1-4; tentatively, D is TRBD1 (6 bases). The length of the CDR3 is 15 residues. CDR1 and CDR2 from the germline V gene are SGDLS and YYNGEE. V was cut by 2 bases and J by 6 bases, with 14 bases left in between. CDR3: CASSVSRSGDEKLFF. The CDR3 nucleotides are TGTGCCAGCAGCGTTAGCCGATCAGGGGATGAAAAACTGTTTTTT.

CDR3 bases: TGTGCCAGCAGCTTAGGTGTGGAGGGGGAGCGCTACACCTTC. It specifies CASSLGVEGERYTF. The genes are TRBV7-9 and TRBJ1-2, with a possible D match to TRBD1 (6 bases). With 1 base removed from V and 9 bases from J, the gap between germline ends came to 15 bases. CDR1 and CDR2 (germline): SEHNR, FQNEAQ (reference sequence). CDR3 size: 14 residues.